Listed below are T cell receptor beta chains from one sample, sequenced in a study of blood T cell repertoires in COVID-19. This table comes from immunoSEQ multiplex PCR, and its TCRdb copy is limited to in-frame clones, with some not included. The table shows approximately 71,000 clones, with 79% occurring only once. Input material: peripheral blood. The source is a man aged 55 to 70 with active or convalescent COVID-19. Each CDR3 is given with its conserved first and last residue. The order of the fields is J gene, V gene, clone size, D gene, CDR3 DNA, CDR3 protein. A D gene is named only where the DNA matches it firmly. The size of a clone is reported for some rows only, either as once, few or many, or as a class for expanded clones.

>TRBJ2-7|TRBV19|once|.
TGTGCCAGTAGTAGCACCGGGACATACTACGAGCAGTACTTC
CASSSTGTYYEQYF
>TRBJ1-6|TRBV2|.|.
TGTGCCAGCAGTGCCCCCTTCGCGACACGGAATTATAATTCACCCCTCCACTTT
CASSAPFATRNYNSPLHF
>TRBJ2-5|TRBV14|.|TRBD2
TGTGCCAGCAGTAGGCGGCTAGCGGGGCAAGAGACCCAGTACTTC
CASSRRLAGQETQYF
>TRBJ1-2|TRBV19|few|TRBD1
TGTGCCAGTAGTATTGGGGACAGCGGGGGAGGCTACACCTTC
CASSIGDSGGGYTF
>TRBJ2-7|TRBV6-5|few|TRBD1
TGTGCCAGCAAGTGGACAGGGGGATACGAGCAGTACTTC
CASKWTGGYEQYF
>TRBJ2-1|TRBV6-6|.|.
TGTGCCAGCAGTTACCCCCCCACAACATTCTACAATGAGCAGTTCTTC
CASSYPPTTFYNEQFF
>TRBJ2-2|TRBV5-1|.|.
TGCGCCAGCAGCTTGCTTGGACAGACAGACACCGGGGAGCTGTTTTTT
CASSLLGQTDTGELFF
>TRBJ1-5|TRBV19|.|.
TGTGCCAGTAGTATAGAGCAAACAATTCAGCCCCAGCATTTT
CASSIEQTIQPQHF
>TRBJ1-5|TRBV6-6|.|.
TGTGCCAGCAATAAGAGGTCGGGGGGAGAAGGGCAGCCCCAGCATTTT
CASNKRSGGEGQPQHF
>TRBJ1-1|TRBV3-1/TRBV3-2|.|.
TGTGCCAGCAGCCAAGGTCAGGGCGGTGAAGCTTTCTTT
CASSQGQGGEAFF
>TRBJ1-1|TRBV10-3|few|.
TGTGCCATCAGGGACCCGGGAAACACTGAAGCTTTCTTT
CAIRDPGNTEAFF
>TRBJ2-1|TRBV28|.|.
TGTGCCAGCAGTTTTAACGGGGGACCCTCTTATGAGCAGTTCTTC
CASSFNGGPSYEQFF
>TRBJ2-7|TRBV10-3|.|.
TGTGCCATCAGTAACCCAAACAGGGACAACTACGAGCAGTACTTC
CAISNPNRDNYEQYF
>TRBJ2-2|TRBV5-1|.|.
TGCGCCAGCAGCTTGGAATTCAGGGAAACTGGGGAGCTGTTTTTT
CASSLEFRETGELFF
>TRBJ1-1|TRBV2|.|.
TGTGCCAGCAGTGAAGAGACAAGTACTGAAGCTTTCTTT
CASSEETSTEAFF
>TRBJ1-1|TRBV19|.|.
TGTGCCAGTAGTATAGTAGGGGGAAGCACTGAAGCTTTCTTT
CASSIVGGSTEAFF
>TRBJ1-5|TRBV30|.|.
TGTGCCTGGAACACAGGGCTAAGGCAGCCCCAGCATTTT
CAWNTGLRQPQHF